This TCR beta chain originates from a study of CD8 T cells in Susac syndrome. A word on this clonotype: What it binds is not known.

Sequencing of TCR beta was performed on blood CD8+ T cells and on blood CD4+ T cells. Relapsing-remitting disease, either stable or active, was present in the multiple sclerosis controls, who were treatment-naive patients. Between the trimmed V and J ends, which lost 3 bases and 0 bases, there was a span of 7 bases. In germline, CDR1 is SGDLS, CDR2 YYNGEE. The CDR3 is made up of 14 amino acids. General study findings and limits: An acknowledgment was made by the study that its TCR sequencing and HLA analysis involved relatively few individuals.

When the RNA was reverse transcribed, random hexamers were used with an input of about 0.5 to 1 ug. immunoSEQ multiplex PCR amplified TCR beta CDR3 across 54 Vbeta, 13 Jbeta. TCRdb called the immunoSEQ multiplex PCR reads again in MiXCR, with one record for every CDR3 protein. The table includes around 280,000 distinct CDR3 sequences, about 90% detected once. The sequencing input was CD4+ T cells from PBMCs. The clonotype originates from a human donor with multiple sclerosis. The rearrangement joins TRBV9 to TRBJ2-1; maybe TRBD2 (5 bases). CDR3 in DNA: TGTGCCAGCAGCGAAACTAGCTCCTACAATGAGCAGTTCTTC. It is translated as CASSETSSYNEQFF.